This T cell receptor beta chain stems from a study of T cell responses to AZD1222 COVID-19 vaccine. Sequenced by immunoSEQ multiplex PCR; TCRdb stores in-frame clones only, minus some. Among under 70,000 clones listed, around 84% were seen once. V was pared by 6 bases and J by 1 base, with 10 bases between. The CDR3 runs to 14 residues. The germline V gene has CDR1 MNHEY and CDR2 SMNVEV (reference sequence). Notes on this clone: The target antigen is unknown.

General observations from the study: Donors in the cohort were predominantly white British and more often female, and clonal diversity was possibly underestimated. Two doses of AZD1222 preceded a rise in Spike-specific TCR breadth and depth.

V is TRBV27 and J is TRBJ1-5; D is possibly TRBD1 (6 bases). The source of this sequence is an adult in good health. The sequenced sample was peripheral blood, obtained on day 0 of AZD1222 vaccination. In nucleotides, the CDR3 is TGTGCCAGCAGCCCCACAGGGAGCAATCAGCCCCAGCATTTT. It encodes CASSPTGSNQPQHF.